The 3 T cell receptor beta chains below come from one sample, sequenced in a study of cytomegalovirus exposure and HLA in healthy donors. Both 60 Vbeta primers and 13 Jbeta primers went into the PCR. Some clones are missing from TCRdb's copy, which holds only in-frame ones; the method was immunoSEQ multiplex PCR. The table has around 110,000 clones, 79% seen once. The sequencing sample was made of PBMCs. Receptor source: a man aged 25 to 40 in good health and CMV-seropositive.

The V gene is TRBV11-2, the J gene TRBJ1-1; the D is unclear. CDR1 SGHAT and CDR2 FQNNGV come from the germline V gene. There are 13 residues in the CDR3. Trimming pared 1 base from V and 4 bases from J, leaving 7 bases between. CDR3 residues: CASSLGLGTEAFF. CDR3 in DNA: TGTGCCAGCAGCTTAGGACTCGGCACTGAAGCTTTCTTT.

The rearrangement uses TRBV28 and TRBJ1-2; D unresolved. The V and J ends lost 5 bases and 2 bases respectively, with 3 bases between them. Per the germline V gene, CDR1 is MDHEN and CDR2 is SYDVKM. CDR3 length: 11 amino acids. CDR3 sequence reads: CASSQNYGYTF. The CDR3 nucleotides are TGTGCCAGCAGTCAGAACTATGGCTACACCTTC.

The rearrangement links TRBV4-1 to TRBJ2-3; D perhaps matches TRBD2 (5 bases). V lost 1 base and J 2 bases, leaving 10 bases between the germline ends. Germline CDR1 is MGHRA and CDR2 is YSYEKL. This CDR3 spans 15 amino acids. The CDR3 here is CASSQVGAATDTQYF. The CDR3 coding sequence is TGCGCCAGCAGCCAAGTCGGAGCGGCCACAGATACGCAGTATTTT.